This T cell receptor beta chain was documented in a study of tumor-infiltrating lymphocytes in primary liver carcinoma. Unsorted whole blood yielded the blood RNA, and germline DNA was also extracted. Total RNA (around 510 ng) served as template for TCR beta cDNA synthesis primed by a constant-region primer. Three rounds of nested multiplex PCR with slightly modified ARM-PCR produced TCR beta libraries. Running around 10 cycles apiece, the first two PCR rounds relied on TRBV1-TRBV30 forward primers together with a C-beta reverse primer. Using its own MiXCR run on the multiplex PCR reads, TCRdb lists one record per CDR3 protein. The sample lists roughly 180,000 distinct CDR3 sequences; about 60% were seen once. This clonotype was recorded once. Mismatch with germline at one junction end may stem from a read error. The CDR3 is 17 residues long. CDR1 and CDR2 from the germline V gene are MGHRA and YSYEKL.

Sequenced sample: peripheral blood. The source of this sequence is a man aged 40-49 years with primary liver carcinoma and hepatitis B virus infection. The rearrangement joins TRBV4-1 to TRBJ1-4, with D perhaps matching TRBD1 (5 bases). CDR3 nucleotide sequence: TGCGCCAGCAGCCAGGACCCCGCGGGACTGGATAATGAAAAAGTGTTCTTT. Protein sequence: CASSQDPAGLDNEKVFF.